A single sample is the source of the 8 T cell receptor beta chains below, sequenced in a study of CD8+ T cells in alopecia areata. Isolated RNA was reverse transcribed into cDNA used as the sequencing template. Measured with immunoSEQ multiplex PCR; TCRdb has only the in-frame clones, and not every one. The sample includes 90,000 to 150,000 clones, about 60% of them seen just once. Sequencing was performed on CD4+ T cells sorted from blood. The origin of the receptors is a human donor in good health.

The chain recombines TRBV5-1 with TRBJ1-2; a possible D gene is TRBD1 (6 bases). The CDR3 has 14 amino acids. V lost 3 bases and J 0 bases, leaving 9 bases between the germline ends. The germline CDR1 and CDR2 sequences are SGHRS and YFSETQ. Written as DNA, the CDR3 is TGCGCCAGCAGCTGGGGACAAGCTAACTATGGCTACACCTTC. Translation: CASSWGQANYGYTF.

The chain couples TRBV7-2 to TRBJ1-3, with a tentative D call TRBD1 (5 bases). This CDR3 region has 15 residues. Germline values: CDR1 SGHTA, CDR2 FQGNSA. Deletions cut 3 bases from V and 0 bases from J, with 9 bases between. CDR3: CASSFDTGSGNTIYF. The CDR3 DNA reads TGTGCCAGCAGCTTCGATACAGGCTCTGGAAACACCATATATTTT.

This clone was seen a few times. The CDR3 loop reads CASSYPARIDYGYTF. The DNA of the CDR3 is TGTGCCAGCAGCTACCCGGCGAGGATAGACTATGGCTACACCTTC. The chain is built from TRBV5-6 and TRBJ1-2; D is uncertain. This CDR3 spans 15 amino acids. Trimming shortened V by 3 bases and J by 3 bases, and 15 bases separated the two germline ends. The germline CDR1 and CDR2 sequences are SGHDT and YYEEEE.

The chain employs TRBV7-9 and TRBJ2-2; no definite D call. The V end lost 5 bases, the J end lost 15 bases, and 13 bases lay between the germline ends. The length of the CDR3 is 11 residues. Germline assignment: CDR1 SEHNR and CDR2 FQNEAQ (reference sequence). CDR3 sequence (DNA): TGTGCCAGCAGCAGAAATCTTGCGGTGTTTTTT. Its translation: CASSRNLAVFF.

The CDR3 DNA reads as TGTGCCATCAGTACTTTAACGGGCACGACTGAAGCTTTCTTT. Translated: CAISTLTGTTEAFF. V usage is TRBV10-3 and J usage is TRBJ1-1; D gene unclear. Germline CDR1 reads ENHRY; CDR2 reads SYGVKD. Trimming shortened V by 5 bases and J by 5 bases, and 15 bases separated the two germline ends. This CDR3 has 14 residues.

This clone was recorded once. The gene calls are TRBV5-4 and TRBJ2-5, with D perhaps TRBD2 (7 bases). Deletions cut 0 bases from V and 6 bases from J, with 12 bases between. Looked up from germline, CDR1 is SGHNT and CDR2 is YYREEE (reference sequence). The CDR3 extends over 14 amino acids. The CDR3 reads CASSLEGGVKTQYF. CDR3 coding DNA: TGTGCCAGCAGCTTGGAGGGGGGGGTCAAGACCCAGTACTTC.

This clone was detected only a few times. The chain employs TRBV5-1 and TRBJ2-7; tentatively, D is TRBD1 (6 bases). The CDR3 is 14 residues long. Germline lookup yields CDR1 SGHRS and CDR2 YFSETQ. The V gene lost 0 bases and the J gene lost 2 bases, with 9 bases spanning the gap. CDR3 sequence (DNA): TGCGCCAGCAGCTTGGGACAGGTTCCCTACGAGCAGTACTTC. Protein: CASSLGQVPYEQYF. The whole variable domain, remainder taken from reference TRBV5-1 and TRBJ2-7, is KAGVTQTPRYLIKTRGQQVTLSCSPISGHRSVSWYQQTPGQGLQFLFEYFSETQRNKGNFPGRFSGRQFSNSRSEMNVSTLELGDSALYLCASSLGQVPYEQYFGPGTRLTVT.

The CDR3 here is CASSSSGARTDTQYF. The CDR3 coding sequence is TGTGCCAGCAGCTCATCCGGAGCCCGCACAGATACGCAGTATTTT. This sequence joins TRBV7-8 and TRBJ2-3; unclear D gene. Per the germline V gene, CDR1 is SGHVS and CDR2 is FQNEAQ. V was pared by 4 bases and J by 1 base, with 12 bases between. The CDR3 totals 15 residues.